This T cell receptor beta chain was identified in a study of blood T cells in healthy people across ages. Study observations and caveats: Per million T cells, the diversity of TCR beta decreased roughly linearly as age advanced. Relative to aged donors, long-lived donors carried more naive CD4+ cells and displayed higher diversity.

Each sample gave at least 6.5 million isolated PBMCs. The CDR3 sequence is 14 residues long. Per germline, CDR1 DFQATT and CDR2 SNEGSKA (reference sequence). Worth noting for this clonotype: Its cognate antigen is unknown.

For the second PCR, which ran for roughly 6 to 12 cycles, a sample-barcoded 5' primer and a J-beta primer mix were used. Each cDNA molecule, via a template-switch adaptor with 12 random nucleotides, was tagged. MiXCR, applied by TCRdb to the 5' RACE reads, yields one record per CDR3 protein. The table shows around 750,000 distinct CDR3 sequences, with approximately 53% occurring only once. The clonotype comes from an older man in good health. Sequenced material: blood. V usage is TRBV20-1 and J usage is TRBJ2-1, with D tentatively TRBD2 (5 bases). The assigned J gene may be wrong: the sequence end matches TRBJ2-7 better. The chain's CDR3 is CSAPPLGSYNEQYF. CDR3 DNA: TGCAGTGCGCCGCCACTAGGCTCCTACAATGAGCAGTACTTC.